The present entry profiles one T cell receptor (beta chain) with its context. This sample was taken from a study of blood T cell repertoires in COVID-19. Generated by immunoSEQ multiplex PCR, the TCRdb table keeps only in-frame clones and is missing some. This table has roughly 330,000 clones, roughly 86% appearing once. Cohort 3 recovered donors had two negative PCRs, clearance, or symptom resolution. The germline V gene has CDR1 LNHDA and CDR2 SQIVND (reference sequence). The CDR3 consists of 15 residues. V lost 4 bases and J lost 3, with 15 bases in between. The specimen sequenced was PBMCs or T cells enriched from blood (not recorded which). The J gene is TRBJ2-5, the V gene TRBV19; D uncertain. The TCR originated in a woman younger than 45 who had recovered from COVID-19. The CDR3 bases are TGTGCCAGTAGTAGATCGAGCCCCCGGGAAGAGACCCAGTACTTC. Translated: CASSRSSPREETQYF. Full variable domain (missing parts from reference TRBV19 and TRBJ2-5): DGGITQSPKYLFRKEGQNVTLSCEQNLNHDAMYWYRQDPGQGLRLIYYSQIVNDFQKGDIAEGYSVSREKKESFPLTVTSAQKNPTAFYLCASSRSSPREETQYFGPGTRLLVL.